These T cell receptor beta chains were read from a single sample in a study of cytomegalovirus exposure and HLA in healthy donors. The table came from immunoSEQ multiplex PCR; TCRdb's copy has only in-frame clones and leaves some out. Found here are about 160,000 clones; the top ten clones hold around 1.9%. The sequenced material came from PBMCs. These receptors were collected from a man aged 25-40 years in good health and CMV-seronegative. Each CDR3 is given with its conserved first and last residue. Each record gives: J gene, V gene, D gene, CDR3 protein, CDR3 DNA. The D gene is left open where the match is weak.

TRBJ2-5,TRBV7-2,TRBD1,CASSLARQGWEQYF,TGTGCCAGCAGCTTAGCGCGACAGGGCTGGGAGCAGTACTTC
TRBJ2-7,TRBV28,-,CASVGGDPGYEQYF,TGTGCCAGCGTTGGCGGGGACCCAGGGTACGAGCAGTACTTC
TRBJ2-7,TRBV2,-,CASRSGTGQYREQYF,TGTGCCAGCAGGAGCGGGACAGGTCAATACCGCGAGCAGTACTTC
TRBJ1-1,TRBV5-4,TRBD1,CASSPRAGGTNTEAFF,TGTGCCAGCAGCCCTCGAGCAGGGGGGACGAACACTGAAGCTTTCTTT
TRBJ1-4,TRBV5-4,TRBD1,CASSGGTAAEKLFF,TGTGCCAGCAGCGGAGGGACAGCTGCTGAAAAACTGTTTTTT
TRBJ1-1,TRBV7-9,TRBD1,CASSLSYSGTGVFNTEAFF,TGTGCCAGCAGCCTGTCGTACTCCGGGACAGGGGTCTTTAACACTGAAGCTTTCTTT
TRBJ1-2,TRBV28,TRBD1,CASSPERPNRGEGYTF,TGTGCCAGCAGTCCGGAACGGCCTAACAGGGGAGAGGGCTACACCTTC
TRBJ1-5,TRBV28,TRBD1,CASSLTAGGSNQPQHF,TGTGCCAGCAGTTTAACGGCAGGGGGCAGCAATCAGCCCCAGCATTTT
TRBJ2-7,TRBV7-2,TRBD1,CASSFTGTGSYEQYF,TGTGCCAGCAGCTTCACCGGGACAGGGTCCTACGAGCAGTACTTC
TRBJ1-1,TRBV4-1,-,CASSHFQLDTEAFF,TGCGCCAGCAGCCATTTCCAACTGGACACTGAAGCTTTCTTT
TRBJ1-2,TRBV6-6,-,CASSYSLGGEGYTF,TGTGCCAGCAGTTACTCATTAGGGGGTGAGGGCTACACCTTC
TRBJ2-7,TRBV9,TRBD2,CASSVDGRSYEQYF,TGTGCCAGCAGCGTAGACGGGAGGTCCTACGAGCAGTACTTC
TRBJ1-4,TRBV5-4,-,CASSLDLGRREKLFF,TGTGCCAGCAGCTTGGACTTGGGGCGTAGGGAAAAACTGTTTTTT
TRBJ1-3,TRBV7-9,-,CASRTDSSGNTIYF,TGTGCCAGCAGGACGGACAGCTCTGGAAACACCATATATTTT
TRBJ2-5,TRBV5-1,-,CASSLANRDQETQYF,TGCGCCAGCAGCTTGGCCAACAGGGACCAAGAGACCCAGTACTTC
TRBJ1-2,TRBV2,TRBD1,CASTAGTGVNYGYTF,TGTGCCAGCACGGCCGGGACAGGGGTTAACTATGGCTACACCTTC
TRBJ2-7,TRBV9,TRBD2,CASSVAGGSGDEQYF,TGTGCCAGCAGCGTAGCGGGAGGTAGTGGTGACGAGCAGTACTTC
TRBJ2-7,TRBV7-9,-,CASTHPGSSYEQYF,TGTGCCAGCACCCACCCCGGGAGCTCCTACGAGCAGTACTTC
TRBJ2-2,TRBV6-6,TRBD1,CASSYSGQGQGGELFF,TGTGCCAGCAGTTACTCGGGACAGGGGCAGGGCGGGGAGCTGTTTTTT
TRBJ1-1,TRBV6-6,TRBD1,CASSPGTGGKNTEAFF,TGTGCCAGCAGTCCCGGGACAGGGGGGAAGAACACTGAAGCTTTCTTT
TRBJ2-7,TRBV7-9,-,CASSLSYEQYF,TGTGCCAGCAGCTTGTCTTACGAGCAGTACTTC
TRBJ1-4,TRBV7-9,-,CASSLSIGEKLFF,TGTGCCAGCAGCTTATCTATTGGTGAAAAACTGTTTTTT
TRBJ1-5,TRBV30,-,CAWSLTGTQPQHF,TGTGCCTGGAGTCTCACAGGGACACAGCCCCAGCATTTT
TRBJ1-2,TRBV7-2,-,CASTPTGLWYGYTF,TGTGCCAGCACCCCGACGGGACTATGGTATGGCTACACCTTC
TRBJ2-5,TRBV5-4,TRBD1,CASSLAQGDRETQYF,TGTGCCAGCAGCTTGGCCCAGGGGGATCGGGAGACCCAGTACTTC
TRBJ2-7,TRBV7-8,-,CASSPLYLDITYEQYF,TGTGCCAGCAGCCCCCTGTACTTGGACATCACCTACGAGCAGTACTTC
TRBJ2-7,TRBV6-5,TRBD2,CASRGDYRREQYF,TGTGCCAGCAGGGGGGACTATCGTAGGGAGCAGTACTTC
TRBJ1-3,TRBV19,-,CASSIGDNSGNTIYF,TGTGCCAGTAGTATAGGAGACAACTCTGGAAACACCATATATTTT
TRBJ2-3,TRBV7-3,TRBD2,CASSSITGTSGNTDTQYF,TGTGCCAGCAGCTCCATAACCGGGACTAGCGGGAATACAGATACGCAGTATTTT
TRBJ2-7,TRBV5-1,TRBD1,CASTFGTGTYEQYF,TGCGCCAGCACCTTTGGGACAGGGACCTACGAGCAGTACTTC
TRBJ1-5,TRBV7-3,TRBD1,CASSLSPTGGGQPQHF,TGTGCCAGCAGCTTAAGTCCGACAGGGGGCGGACAGCCCCAGCATTTT
TRBJ2-7,TRBV10-3,TRBD2,CASTSGYEQYF,TGTGCCAGTACTAGCGGCTACGAGCAGTACTTC
TRBJ1-1,TRBV7-9,-,CASSLNLGMNTEAFF,TGTGCCAGCAGCCTGAACTTGGGCATGAACACTGAAGCTTTCTTT
TRBJ2-2,TRBV5-1,TRBD2,CASSLSGADTGELFF,TGCGCCAGCAGCTTGAGCGGGGCGGACACCGGGGAGCTGTTTTTT
TRBJ1-3,TRBV5-5,-,CASSLYGMENTIYF,TGTGCCAGCAGCTTGTACGGGATGGAAAACACCATATATTTT
TRBJ2-3,TRBV19,-,CASSIFNQGEGTDTQYF,TGTGCCAGTAGTATCTTCAACCAGGGGGAGGGCACAGATACGCAGTATTTT
TRBJ2-5,TRBV4-2,TRBD2,CASSPGLAGDETQYF,TGTGCCAGCAGCCCGGGACTAGCGGGAGACGAGACCCAGTACTTC
TRBJ2-7,TRBV4-1,-,CASSAALASSSYEQYF,TGCGCCAGCAGTGCGGCGCTAGCGTCGAGCTCCTACGAGCAGTACTTC
TRBJ2-3,TRBV6-5,-,CASKSDGFTDTQYF,TGTGCCAGCAAATCTGACGGGTTTACAGATACGCAGTATTTT
TRBJ1-2,TRBV7-9,-,CASSIIGTRRGYGYTF,TGTGCCAGCAGCATTATCGGGACACGACGGGGCTATGGCTACACCTTC
TRBJ2-1,TRBV7-3,-,CASSPTGWKEQFF,TGTGCCAGCAGCCCGACAGGTTGGAAGGAGCAGTTCTTC
TRBJ2-3,TRBV18,-,CASSPSSSTDTQYF,TGTGCCAGCTCTCCTAGTTCTAGCACAGATACGCAGTATTTT
TRBJ2-1,TRBV5-1,TRBD2,CASTWTSGRGNEQFF,TGCGCCAGCACCTGGACTAGCGGGAGGGGCAATGAGCAGTTCTTC
TRBJ2-5,TRBV19,-,CASSHRHLPQETQYF,TGTGCCAGTAGTCACAGACATCTCCCACAAGAGACCCAGTACTTC
TRBJ1-2,TRBV30,TRBD1,CAWSRPGQGNYGYTF,TGTGCCTGGAGTCGTCCCGGACAGGGCAACTATGGCTACACCTTC
TRBJ2-7,TRBV9,TRBD2,CASSVGASGTYEQYF,TGTGCCAGCAGCGTAGGGGCTAGCGGGACTTACGAGCAGTACTTC
TRBJ2-1,TRBV7-9,-,CASSPPIRGARSEQFF,TGTGCCAGCAGTCCTCCTATACGGGGGGCCCGCTCTGAGCAGTTCTTC
TRBJ2-1,TRBV2,-,CASSESSVNEQFF,TGTGCCAGCAGTGAATCTAGCGTGAATGAGCAGTTCTTC
TRBJ1-4,TRBV5-4,-,CASSSAGGQNEKLFF,TGTGCCAGCAGTTCTGCGGGTGGCCAGAATGAAAAACTGTTTTTT
TRBJ2-3,TRBV5-4,TRBD2,CASSDSSGDTQYF,TGTGCCAGCAGCGATTCTAGCGGGGATACGCAGTATTTT
TRBJ2-5,TRBV10-2,-,CASSEPPRPGPFPTRETQYF,TGCGCCAGCAGTGAACCCCCCCGGCCGGGTCCCTTCCCTACACGAGAGACCCAGTACTTC
TRBJ2-1,TRBV14,-,CASSQSGGQSSYNEQFF,TGTGCCAGCAGCCAATCGGGGGGCCAAAGCTCCTACAATGAGCAGTTCTTC
TRBJ2-7,TRBV27,TRBD1,CASSPFGTGGEQYF,TGTGCCAGCAGTCCCTTCGGAACAGGGGGCGAGCAGTACTTC
TRBJ1-1,TRBV28,-,CASSSYRAGNTEAFF,TGTGCCAGCAGTTCATACAGGGCTGGGAACACTGAAGCTTTCTTT
TRBJ2-3,TRBV5-1,TRBD1,CASSPQGAHSTDTQYF,TGCGCCAGCAGCCCACAGGGGGCCCACTCCACAGATACGCAGTATTTT
TRBJ1-2,TRBV20-1,-,CSASLNYGYTF,TGCAGTGCTTCTCTTAACTATGGCTACACCTTC
TRBJ2-7,TRBV7-2,-,CASSLDWYEQYF,TGTGCCAGCAGCTTAGACTGGTACGAGCAGTACTTC